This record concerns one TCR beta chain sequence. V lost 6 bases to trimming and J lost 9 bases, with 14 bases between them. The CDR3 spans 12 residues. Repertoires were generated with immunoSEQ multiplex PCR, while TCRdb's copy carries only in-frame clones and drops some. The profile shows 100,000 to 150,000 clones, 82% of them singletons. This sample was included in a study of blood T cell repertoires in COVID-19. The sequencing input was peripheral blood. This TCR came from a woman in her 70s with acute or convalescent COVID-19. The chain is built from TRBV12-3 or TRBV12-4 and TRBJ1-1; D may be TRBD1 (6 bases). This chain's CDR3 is CASRPVQGKAFF. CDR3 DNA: TGTGCCAGCAGGCCCGTCCAGGGGAAAGCTTTCTTT.